A few counts support the clone carrying this T cell receptor (beta chain). This specimen belongs to a study of blood T cell repertoires in COVID-19. On the study more broadly: Whether acute or convalescent, the COVID-19 samples came from the United States, Italy and Spain. PBMCs, B-cell-depleted T cells, or T cells provided the cDNA or gDNA that made up the material.

Study processing details: The authors estimated nucleated cell counts from reference gene primer amplification. Measured with immunoSEQ multiplex PCR; TCRdb has only the in-frame clones, and not every one. For V, J and clone size, that table is used; D and trimming come from the DNA. The table includes some 130,000 clones, 75% to 85% detected once. V lost 3 bases and J lost 6, with 14 bases in between. This CDR3 contains 15 residues. Germline CDR1 LNHDA, CDR2 SQIVND (reference sequence). This sequence joins TRBV19 and TRBJ2-2; D not certain. Input material: peripheral blood. This clonotype was obtained from a man aged 80 or over with acute or convalescent COVID-19. CDR3 sequence reads: CASSIRQVVAGELFF. CDR3 coding DNA: TGTGCCAGTAGTATTCGGCAGGTAGTAGCCGGGGAGCTGTTTTTT.